This T cell receptor (beta chain) comes out of a study of cytomegalovirus exposure and HLA in healthy donors. Study-wide points: The study put roughly 160 TCR beta chains on its list as cytomegalovirus-associated. Researchers reportedly found TCR beta sequences accurately predicted most subjects' HLA-A and HLA-B alleles.

The CDR3 loop spans 14 amino acids. Germline-derived CDR1 and CDR2 are SGHNT and YENEEA. The V end was cut by 6 bases, the J end by 4 bases, with 15 bases between. The primer mix had 60 Vbeta and 13 Jbeta primers. TCRdb's table, derived via immunoSEQ multiplex PCR, lists solely in-frame clones and lacks some. The sample includes some 150,000 clones, 77% of them seen just once. A remark on this clone: The antigen remains undetermined.

Sequenced input: PBMCs. The rearrangement joins TRBV11-3 to TRBJ1-1; D perhaps matches TRBD1 (6 bases). This sequence was found in a male donor in good health and CMV-seronegative. CDR3 residues: CASSQQGSFTEAFF. CDR3 bases: TGTGCCAGCAGTCAACAGGGTTCGTTCACTGAAGCTTTCTTT.